This TCR beta chain was retrieved from a study of cytomegalovirus exposure and HLA in healthy donors. Notes on the study in general: Reports state that TCR beta sequences accurately predicted most subjects' HLA-A and HLA-B alleles.

With 60 Vbeta and 13 Jbeta primers, the PCR was carried out. Method: immunoSEQ multiplex PCR; TCRdb's copy keeps in-frame clones and lacks some. The sample table includes roughly 88,000 clones. The CDR3 runs 14 residues. The germline V gene has CDR1 MDHEN and CDR2 SYDVKM. The ends lost 6 bases at V and 4 bases at J; junction bases unmatched: 3. Details on this clone: What it binds is unknown.

The V and J genes are TRBV28 and TRBJ2-4; 10 positions agree with TRBD1. This receptor was taken from a man aged 50-59 years in good health and CMV-seropositive. The sample taken for sequencing was PBMCs. Here the CDR3 reads CASSPGQGKNIQYF. CDR3 DNA: TGTGCCAGCAGCCCGGGACAGGGGAAAAACATTCAGTACTTC.